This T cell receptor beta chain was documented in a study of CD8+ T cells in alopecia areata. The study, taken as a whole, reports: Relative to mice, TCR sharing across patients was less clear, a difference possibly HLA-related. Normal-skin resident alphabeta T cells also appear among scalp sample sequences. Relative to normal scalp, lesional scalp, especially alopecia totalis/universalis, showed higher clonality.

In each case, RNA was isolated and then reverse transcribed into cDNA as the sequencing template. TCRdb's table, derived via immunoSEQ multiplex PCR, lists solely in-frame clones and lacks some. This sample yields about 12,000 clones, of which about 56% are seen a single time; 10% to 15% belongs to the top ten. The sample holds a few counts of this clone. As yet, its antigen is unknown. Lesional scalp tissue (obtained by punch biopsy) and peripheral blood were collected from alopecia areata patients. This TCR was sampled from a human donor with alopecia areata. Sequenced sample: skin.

This CDR3 is CASSQVNPLGNYGYTF. CDR3 DNA: TGTGCCAGCAGCCAAGTAAACCCCCTGGGGAACTATGGCTACACCTTC. V gene TRBV4-2 combines with J gene TRBJ1-2; D is ambiguous. This CDR3 comprises 16 residues. Germline values: CDR1 LGHNA, CDR2 YNFKEQ. Trimming took 1 base from V and 2 from J, leaving 14 bases between them.